Listed here are 32 T cell receptor beta chains from one sample, sequenced in a study of T cells in Graves' hyperthyroidism and ophthalmopathy. The TCR beta CDR3 regions underwent amplification using RNA transcripts as the source. When the TCR CDR3 underwent first-round RT-PCR, the HTBI primer set was used. TCRdb recomputed calls from the multiplex PCR reads with MiXCR, one row per CDR3 protein. The profile shows some 600,000 distinct CDR3 sequences, approximately 13% of them singletons. The sample comprised blood. These receptors were obtained from a woman in her 30s with Graves' hyperthyroidism that later progressed to Graves' ophthalmopathy.

At least ten counts were recorded for this clonotype. The CDR3 protein is CASRTLRGGLGQPNVYEQYF. In DNA, the CDR3 is TGTGCCAGCAGGACACTACGCGGAGGGCTCGGACAGCCGAATGTTTACGAGCAGTACTTC. This chain joins TRBV11-2 and TRBJ2-7; D may correspond to TRBD1 or TRBD2 (6 bases each). The CDR3 spans 20 residues. CDR1 is SGHAT and CDR2 is FQNNGV in the germline V gene. The ends were cut back, 6 bases at V and 4 bases at J, with 34 bases in the middle.

This clonotype was detected ten times or more. The chain has TRBV29-1 and TRBJ2-1; D uncertain. With 6 bases removed from V and 6 bases from J, the gap between germline ends came to 18 bases. The CDR3 loop spans 14 amino acids. Germline V gene lookup returns CDR1 SQVTM and CDR2 ANQGSEA. The CDR3 region has the DNA TGCAGCGTGGGGTCCCTGGGGTCGGCCAATGAGCAGTTCTTC. This encodes CSVGSLGSANEQFF.

This clonotype showed up many times. J is TRBJ2-1 and V is TRBV7-3, with D possibly being TRBD1 or TRBD2 (5 bases each). In germline, CDR1 is SGHTA, CDR2 FQGTGA. This CDR3 spans 16 amino acids. Between the trimmed V and J ends, which lost 2 bases and 2 bases, there was a span of 13 bases. The CDR3 coding sequence is TGTGCCAGCAGCTTAGAGCCGGGACCCCCCTACAATGAGCAGTTCTTC. As protein: CASSLEPGPPYNEQFF.

As concerns this clonotype: With a much larger clone just one base away, this may be a read error. V usage is TRBV3-1 and J usage is TRBJ1-1; the match to TRBD1 covers 8 bases. Germline trimming cut 3 bases from V and 4 bases from J; bases unmatched to any gene: 7. Germline-derived CDR1 and CDR2 are LGHDT and YNNKEL (reference sequence). CDR3 length: 15 amino acids. This CDR3 reads CASSHITDRGTEAFF. The CDR3 DNA reads as TGTGCCAGCAGCCATATCACCGACAGGGGCACTGAAGCTTTCTTT.

This clonotype appeared many times. The chain employs TRBV27 and TRBJ2-3; TRBD1 agrees at 7 bases. CDR3 length equals 18 residues. Germline V gene sequence: CDR1 MNHEY, CDR2 SMNVEV (reference sequence). J gave up 2 bases and V 6 bases, and 17 bases lay outside the gene matches. The CDR3 here is CASRYIGTGEKYTDTQYF. The CDR3 region has the DNA TGTGCCAGCAGATATATCGGTACAGGGGAAAAATACACAGATACGCAGTATTTT.

V and J are TRBV5-5 and TRBJ2-7, with TRBD2 matching over 8 bases. The CDR3 extends over 13 amino acids. The V segment lost 6 bases and the J segment 5 bases; nucleotides outside the gene matches: 7. The germline gives CDR1 SGHKS, CDR2 YYEKEE (reference sequence). The CDR3 region is CASNGGGSHEQYF. DNA of the CDR3: TGTGCCAGCAATGGCGGGGGGAGCCACGAGCAGTACTTC.

This clonotype was seen at least ten times. The chain carries TRBV29-1 and TRBJ2-3; D is uncertain. Deletions cut 3 bases from V and 2 bases from J, with 15 bases between. Germline V gene sequence: CDR1 SQVTM, CDR2 ANQGSEA. CDR3 length equals 15 residues. The CDR3: CSVDDSVRATDTQYF. The CDR3 nucleotides read TGCAGCGTTGACGACTCGGTCCGGGCCACAGATACGCAGTATTTT.

This clonotype was recorded many times. The V and J genes are TRBV12-3 or TRBV12-4 and TRBJ1-2; 7 bases agree with TRBD1. V lost 2 bases to trimming and J lost 6 bases; unmatched junction nucleotides: 9. This CDR3 is 15 amino acids long. CDR3 protein: CASSLYQGEINGYTF. In DNA, the CDR3 is TGTGCCAGCAGTTTATACCAGGGGGAGATTAATGGCTACACCTTC.

This clonotype occurred many times. The chain recombines TRBV15 with TRBJ2-4; D might be TRBD1 (6 bases). The ends were cut back, 4 bases at V and 6 bases at J, with 10 bases in the middle. The CDR3 is 13 amino acids. The germline CDR1 and CDR2 sequences are LNHNV and YYDKDF (reference sequence). CDR3: CATSTDRGNIQYF. CDR3 sequence (DNA): TGTGCCACCAGCACGGACAGAGGAAACATTCAGTACTTC.

This clonotype appeared many times. The genes are TRBV29-1 and TRBJ2-2, with 10 bases identical to TRBD1. Germline CDR1 and CDR2: SQVTM and ANQGSEA. The CDR3 loop spans 15 amino acids. Unmatched junction bases numbered 8, after V lost 6 bases and J lost 4 bases. The CDR3 DNA follows: TGCAGCGTACGCGGGACAGGGGAAGGCACCGGGGAGCTGTTTTTT. As protein: CSVRGTGEGTGELFF.

In its sample, this clonotype was seen many times. CDR3 loop: CATSDPRGANTGELFF. The CDR3 region has the DNA TGTGCCACCAGTGACCCCCGGGGGGCGAACACCGGGGAGCTGTTTTTT. The rearrangement uses TRBV24-1 and TRBJ2-2; 7 bases line up with TRBD2. CDR3 length equals 16 residues. Germline CDR1 is KGHDR and CDR2 is SFDVKD. Trimming removed 4 bases from V and 0 bases from J; junction bases left unmatched: 4.

There are a few counts of this clonotype. V gene TRBV10-3 combines with J gene TRBJ2-3; 13 nucleotides line up with TRBD2. Germline loops: CDR1 ENHRY, CDR2 SYGVKD. The junction had 6 bases not matched to a gene; V was cut back by 10 bases and J by 2 bases. The CDR3 contains 15 residues. The CDR3, as DNA: TGTGCCAAGCGGACTAGCGGGGGTGACACAGATACGCAGTATTTT. The encoded protein is CAKRTSGGDTDTQYF.

In this sample, this clonotype turned up many times. The chain links TRBV18 to TRBJ2-6; no clear D gene. The CDR3 extends over 14 amino acids. Per germline, CDR1 KGHSH and CDR2 LQKENI. V was clipped by 8 bases and J by 0 bases, with 8 bases between them. In DNA form, the CDR3 reads TGTGCCAGCAGTTTAGACTCTGGGGCCAACGTCCTGACTTTC. Residues: CASSLDSGANVLTF. The full variable domain, rest sourced from reference TRBV18 and TRBJ2-6, is NAGVMQNPRHLVRRRGQEARLRCSPMKGHSHVYWYRQLPEEGLKFMVYLQKENIIDESGMPKERFSAEFPKEGPSILRIQQVVRGDSAAYFCASSLDSGANVLTFGAGSRLTVL.

This clonotype was counted ten times or more. The chain employs TRBV28 and TRBJ2-1; 10 nucleotides match TRBD1. The V gene end was trimmed by 5 bases and the J gene end by 9 bases; junction bases not matched to a gene: 13. The CDR3 length is 16 residues. Germline assignment: CDR1 MDHEN and CDR2 SYDVKM. The DNA for the CDR3 is TGTGCCAGCAGTACAATCGGGACAGGGGACGGGACTGAGCAGTTCTTC. Its translation: CASSTIGTGDGTEQFF.

V gene TRBV24-1 combines with J gene TRBJ2-2, with D perhaps given as TRBD1 or TRBD2 (5 bases each). The V gene lost 0 bases and the J gene lost 3 bases, with 10 bases spanning the gap. CDR3 length: 16 residues. CDR1 KGHDR and CDR2 SFDVKD come from the germline V gene. This CDR3 is CATSDLGGGDTGELFF. In DNA form, the CDR3 reads TGTGCCACCAGTGATTTGGGTGGGGGAGACACCGGGGAGCTGTTTTTT.

This clonotype was detected only a few times. The chain joins TRBV12-3 or TRBV12-4 to TRBJ2-1; D possibly matches TRBD1 or TRBD2 (6 bases each). Trimming removed 6 bases from V and 2 bases from J, with 14 bases in between. This CDR3 is built from 15 residues. The CDR3 DNA reads TGTGCCAGCAGGGAGGGACAACTACCCTACAATGAGCAGTTCTTC. This codes for CASREGQLPYNEQFF.

In regard to this clonotype: A clone one base away is much larger, so this may be a read error. The conserved phenylalanine or tryptophan normally closing the CDR3 is absent here, so this likely arose from a read error. The DNA is left out, because the CDR3 cannot be placed on it with certainty; the CDR3 is given as TCRdb lists it. This CDR3 is CASSYRADYGHTL. The chain combines TRBV6-9 with TRBJ1-2. 13 amino acids form the CDR3, both terminal residues included. Germline CDR1 MNHGY, CDR2 SVAAGI.

This chain uses TRBV19 with TRBJ1-2; 8 bases are a match to TRBD1. CDR3 length equals 11 residues. Per germline, CDR1 LNHDA and CDR2 SQIVND (reference sequence). Trimming took 4 bases from V and 10 from J; bases not matched to a gene: 2. The CDR3 region is CASSTGGDYTF. In nucleotides, the CDR3 is TGTGCCAGTAGTACAGGGGGCGACTACACCTTC.

This clonotype was detected many times. The CDR3 reads CAWSVPIVNYGYTF. Here the CDR3 DNA reads TGTGCCTGGAGTGTACCAATTGTAAACTATGGCTACACCTTC. V usage is TRBV30 and J usage is TRBJ1-2; D uncertain. The CDR3 sequence is 14 residues long. Germline CDR1 GTSNPN, CDR2 SVGIG (reference sequence). V lost 0 bases and J lost 2, with 10 bases in between.

This clonotype was seen at least ten times. The V call is TRBV2, the J call TRBJ1-5; no clear D. The length of the CDR3 is 12 residues. Germline-derived CDR1 and CDR2 are SNHLY and FYNNEI. Deletions cut 4 bases from V and 5 bases from J, with 6 bases between. The CDR3 bases are TGTGCCAGCAGTGGAGAGGATCAGCCCCAGCATTTT. Its translation: CASSGEDQPQHF.

This clonotype was observed a few times. This sequence joins TRBV6-5 and TRBJ2-7; TRBD2 might be the D (6 bases). Germline V gives CDR1 MNHEY, CDR2 SVGAGI. With 0 bases removed from V and 5 bases from J, the gap between germline ends came to 11 bases. The CDR3 loop spans 14 amino acids. CDR3 nucleotides: TGTGCCAGCAGTTACTCCGGGGGTTCCAACGAGCAGTACTTC. Its translation: CASSYSGGSNEQYF.

In its sample, this clonotype was seen many times. J is TRBJ1-3 and V is TRBV28; no reliable D call. V lost 5 bases and J lost 0, with 17 bases in between. CDR3 length: 17 amino acids. Germline V gene sequence: CDR1 MDHEN, CDR2 SYDVKM. The DNA of the CDR3 is TGTGCCAGCAGTACTCCAAGCCCAAAGTCCTCTGGAAACACCATATATTTT. Translation: CASSTPSPKSSGNTIYF.

This clonotype came up many times. The V and J genes are TRBV6-1 and TRBJ2-7, with 7 bases matching TRBD1. The CDR3 is made up of 12 amino acids. After removal of 5 bases from V and 6 bases from J, the junction contained 4 bases not matched to a gene. CDR1 and CDR2 from the germline V gene are MNHNS and SASEGT. The CDR3 DNA follows: TGTGCCAGCAGTCGAGGACAGGTCGAGCAGTACTTC. This translates into CASSRGQVEQYF.

Ten or more counts support this clonotype. The V call is TRBV10-3, the J call TRBJ1-3; D uncertain. There are 12 residues in the CDR3. V lost 2 bases, J lost 8 bases, and 7 bases lay in between. Per the germline V gene, CDR1 is ENHRY and CDR2 is SYGVKD. This CDR3 is CAISERADTIYF. The CDR3, as DNA: TGTGCCATCAGTGAGCGGGCTGACACCATATATTTT.

This clonotype was counted only a few times. The CDR3 loop reads CASSVVGNSYEQYF. CDR3 DNA: TGTGCCAGCAGTGTAGTAGGGAACTCCTACGAGCAGTACTTC. The rearrangement uses TRBV6-1 and TRBJ2-7; no clear D. Germline-derived CDR1 and CDR2 are MNHNS and SASEGT. V lost 4 bases, J lost 0 bases, and 10 bases lay in between. CDR3 length: 14 residues.

This clonotype was picked up many times. The chain carries TRBV27 and TRBJ1-5; no reliable D call. The CDR3 runs 14 residues. Trimming took 6 bases from V and 3 from J, leaving 12 bases between them. Looked up from germline, CDR1 is MNHEY and CDR2 is SMNVEV (reference sequence). The CDR3 spells CASSRSGHNQPQHF. CDR3 DNA sequence: TGTGCCAGCAGCCGTAGTGGTCACAATCAGCCCCAGCATTTT.

There are many counts of this clonotype. The chain employs TRBV3-1 and TRBJ2-1; possible D gene TRBD2, 6 bases. The CDR3 is 13 residues long. Germline V CDR1 and CDR2: LGHDT, YNNKEL (reference sequence). Trimming removed 5 bases at V and 7 bases at J, with 12 bases between. CDR3 region: CASSLLSGNEQFF. CDR3 in DNA: TGTGCCAGCAGCTTGCTGAGCGGGAATGAGCAGTTCTTC.

Comment on this clonotype: A much larger clone sits a single nucleotide away, making a read error possible. The genes are TRBV6-5 and TRBJ1-1; D might be TRBD1 (5 bases). Germline values: CDR1 MNHEY, CDR2 SVGAGI. The ends were cut back, 6 bases at V and 4 bases at J, with 15 bases in the middle. This CDR3 is built from 14 residues. CDR3 nucleotide sequence: TGTGCCAGCAGCTATGGCAGGGTGAGCACTGAAGCTTTCTTT. This gives the protein CASSYGRVSTEAFF.

The chain recombines TRBV9 with TRBJ2-3; no firm D call. V was trimmed by 3 bases and J by 0 bases, leaving 14 bases between them. Germline loops: CDR1 SGDLS, CDR2 YYNGEE. The CDR3 has 16 amino acids. CDR3 in amino acids: CASSGSKAPSTDTQYF. DNA of the CDR3: TGTGCCAGCAGCGGAAGCAAGGCGCCCAGCACAGATACGCAGTATTTT. The whole variable domain, filled in from reference TRBV9 and TRBJ2-3, reads DSGVTQTPKHLITATGQRVTLRCSPRSGDLSVYWYQQSLDQGLQFLIQYYNGEERAKGNILERFSAQQFPDLHSELNLSSLELGDSALYFCASSGSKAPSTDTQYFGPGTRLTVL.

This clonotype has ten or more counts. The chain joins TRBV30 to TRBJ2-1; no firm D call. The V gene lost 3 bases and the J gene lost 2 bases, with 20 bases spanning the gap. Per the germline V gene, CDR1 is GTSNPN and CDR2 is SVGIG (reference sequence). This CDR3 is 17 amino acids long. CDR3 loop: CAWSAPPGTGTYNEQFF. The CDR3 bases are TGTGCCTGGAGCGCTCCACCCGGCACTGGGACCTACAATGAGCAGTTCTTC. The whole variable domain, filled in from reference TRBV30 and TRBJ2-1, reads SQTIHQWPATLVQPVGSPLSLECTVEGTSNPNLYWYRQAAGRGLQLLFYSVGIGQISSEVPQNLSASRPQDRQFILSSKKLLLSDSGFYLCAWSAPPGTGTYNEQFFGPGTRLTVL.

The J gene is TRBJ2-7, the V gene TRBV6-1; D gene unclear. V gave up 3 bases and J gave up 5 bases, with 8 bases separating them. The CDR3 runs to 12 residues. Germline assignment: CDR1 MNHNS and CDR2 SASEGT. DNA of the CDR3: TGTGCCAGCAGTGATTTTGTCGACGAGCAGTACTTC. It codes for CASSDFVDEQYF.

This clonotype was seen at least ten times. The chain is built from TRBV29-1 and TRBJ2-3; D unclear. Looked up from germline, CDR1 is SQVTM and CDR2 is ANQGSEA. The CDR3 is 13 residues long. Trimming stripped 0 bases from V and 4 bases from J, with 8 bases between. This CDR3 is CSVEDASADTQYF. Here the CDR3 DNA reads TGCAGCGTTGAAGATGCGTCCGCAGATACGCAGTATTTT.